These 10 T cell receptor beta chains came from one sample sequenced in a study of cytomegalovirus exposure and HLA in healthy donors. The data were produced by immunoSEQ multiplex PCR, yet TCRdb's version contains in-frame clones alone and is incomplete. The sample consists of about 150,000 clones, 86% of them appearing once. The sample taken for sequencing was PBMCs. The receptor set was obtained from a human donor in good health.

The chain is built from TRBV5-1 and TRBJ1-1; possibly TRBD1 for D (6 bases). Germline CDR1 reads SGHRS; CDR2 reads YFSETQ. Deletions cut 0 bases from V and 4 bases from J, with 13 bases between. This CDR3 contains 15 residues. Written as DNA, the CDR3 is TGCGCCAGCAGCTTGGGACAGGAGGCGTCCACTGAAGCTTTCTTT. Its protein product is CASSLGQEASTEAFF.

As DNA, the CDR3 is TGTGCCAGTAGCAGGTCCCCCACTGAAGCTTTCTTT. Its protein product is CASSRSPTEAFF. This chain links TRBV19 with TRBJ1-1, with D unclear. CDR3 length: 12 amino acids. Germline V lookup: CDR1 LNHDA, CDR2 SQIVND (reference sequence). V lost 6 bases and J lost 4, with 9 bases in between.

The chain recombines TRBV18 with TRBJ2-5; D remains ambiguous. CDR3 length equals 13 residues. CDR1 is KGHSH and CDR2 is LQKENI in the germline V gene. V was trimmed by 4 bases and J by 2 bases, leaving 8 bases between them. CDR3 region: CASSLDIQETQYF. DNA for the CDR3: TGTGCCAGCTCACTCGACATTCAAGAGACCCAGTACTTC. Based on the CDR3 plus reference TRBV18 and TRBJ2-5, the full variable domain is NAGVMQNPRHLVRRRGQEARLRCSPMKGHSHVYWYRQLPEEGLKFMVYLQKENIIDESGMPKERFSAEFPKEGPSILRIQQVVRGDSAAYFCASSLDIQETQYFGPGTRLLVL.

The chain uses TRBV4-1 and TRBJ2-1, with no clear D. The germline V gene encodes CDR1 MGHRA and CDR2 YSYEKL. The CDR3 covers 19 residues. Trimming removed 1 base from V and 0 bases from J, with 19 bases in between. CDR3 in amino acids: CASSQGGLPILGSYNEQFF. The CDR3 nucleotides are TGCGCCAGCAGCCAAGGAGGCTTACCGATCCTGGGCTCCTACAATGAGCAGTTCTTC.

The CDR3 reads CASSLRGVGSYNEQFF. CDR3 DNA: TGCGCCAGCAGCTTAAGGGGCGTTGGCTCCTACAATGAGCAGTTCTTC. The genes are TRBV5-1 and TRBJ2-1; a possible D gene is TRBD1 (5 bases). CDR3 length: 16 amino acids. Trimming took off 2 bases at V and 0 bases at J, with 12 bases between the two ends. Germline values: CDR1 SGHRS, CDR2 YFSETQ. Variable domain in full (rest from reference TRBV5-1 and TRBJ2-1): KAGVTQTPRYLIKTRGQQVTLSCSPISGHRSVSWYQQTPGQGLQFLFEYFSETQRNKGNFPGRFSGRQFSNSRSEMNVSTLELGDSALYLCASSLRGVGSYNEQFFGPGTRLTVL.

The V call is TRBV18, the J call TRBJ1-6, with D tentatively TRBD1 (5 bases). V was cut by 1 base and J by 7 bases, with 17 bases left in between. CDR1 and CDR2 (germline): KGHSH, LQKENI. CDR3 length: 17 amino acids. DNA for the CDR3: TGTGCCAGCTCACCACTGAATTCGCAGGGAACAAATTCACCCCTCCACTTT. This gives the protein CASSPLNSQGTNSPLHF.

The V gene is TRBV28, the J gene TRBJ2-7; D remains unclear. Germline V gene data show CDR1 as MDHEN and CDR2 as SYDVKM. The ends were cut back, 4 bases at V and 2 bases at J, with 12 bases in the middle. The CDR3 covers 14 residues. The CDR3: CASSSPASTYEQYF. The CDR3 DNA sequence: TGTGCCAGCAGTTCCCCAGCGAGTACCTACGAGCAGTACTTC.

This chain links TRBV30 with TRBJ2-1; the D is unclear. V lost 2 bases and J 10 bases, leaving 9 bases between the germline ends. The CDR3 spans 11 residues. The V gene's germline CDR1 is GTSNPN and CDR2 SVGIG (reference sequence). The CDR3 nucleotides read TGTGCCTGGAGTCAAGCTGAGGAGCAGTTCTTC. It encodes CAWSQAEEQFF. Variable domain in full (rest from reference TRBV30 and TRBJ2-1): SQTIHQWPATLVQPVGSPLSLECTVEGTSNPNLYWYRQAAGRGLQLLFYSVGIGQISSEVPQNLSASRPQDRQFILSSKKLLLSDSGFYLCAWSQAEEQFFGPGTRLTVL.

This clone was found once. V gene TRBV13 combines with J gene TRBJ2-2, with D perhaps TRBD2 (6 bases). The V gene's germline CDR1 is PRHDT and CDR2 FYEKMQ (reference sequence). CDR3 length: 18 residues. Trimming pared 4 bases from V and 6 bases from J, leaving 24 bases between. CDR3: CASSSSPVGRDFAGELFF. The DNA of the CDR3 is TGTGCCAGCAGCTCCTCGCCGGTGGGCAGGGACTTCGCCGGGGAGCTGTTTTTT.

V usage is TRBV28 and J usage is TRBJ1-6; 8 bases fit TRBD1. Per germline, CDR1 MDHEN and CDR2 SYDVKM. The CDR3 length is 15 residues. With 3 bases clipped from V and 5 bases from J, the junction kept 3 bases outside the gene matches. The chain's CDR3 is CASSFGGQDNSPLHF. DNA of the CDR3: TGTGCCAGCAGTTTCGGGGGACAGGATAATTCACCCCTCCACTTT.